Listed below are T cell receptor beta chains from one sample, sequenced in a study of T cells in Graves' hyperthyroidism and ophthalmopathy. TCRdb recomputed calls from the multiplex PCR reads with MiXCR, one row per CDR3 protein. Among some 300,000 distinct CDR3 sequences listed, about an eighth were seen once. The specimen sequenced was blood. Receptor source: a woman aged 30 to 39 with Graves' hyperthyroidism that later progressed to Graves' ophthalmopathy. Both conserved end residues are part of each CDR3. Each record gives: clone size, V gene, D gene, J gene, CDR3 DNA, CDR3 protein. The D gene is left open where the match is weak. Where a row states a size, it is once, few, many or the class of an expanded clone; other rows omit it.

many,TRBV7-3,-,TRBJ1-1,TGTGCCAGCAGCTTGACAGGATCGGGCGATGGTGAAGCTTTCTTT,CASSLTGSGDGEAFF
-,TRBV3-1,TRBD1,TRBJ2-5,TGTGCCAGCAGCTACGGGACAGGAAAAGGAGAGACCCAGTACTTC,CASSYGTGKGETQYF
-,TRBV19,-,TRBJ2-1,TGTGCCAGTAGCATCCTGGGGCCTAATGAGCAGTTCTTC,CASSILGPNEQFF
few,TRBV6-2/TRBV6-3,-,TRBJ2-1,TGTGCCAGCAGTACAATGGCCCCTGGACGAATTAGCTCCTACAATGAGCAGTTCTTC,CASSTMAPGRISSYNEQFF
few,TRBV9,-,TRBJ1-4,TGTGCCAGCAGCTCCCACCTCTGGGGTGAAAAACTGTTTTTT,CASSSHLWGEKLFF
many,TRBV2,-,TRBJ1-1,TGTGCCAGCCTTCTCCTGCAGGGGTTGAACACTGAAGCTTTCTTT,CASLLLQGLNTEAFF
many,TRBV28,-,TRBJ1-3,TGTGCCAGCAGTCCAGGGAGCTTCTCTGGAAACACCATATATTTT,CASSPGSFSGNTIYF
many,TRBV5-1,-,TRBJ1-1,TGCGCCAGCAGCTTTGACAGCGGGGGGACTGAAGCTTTCTTT,CASSFDSGGTEAFF
many,TRBV3-1,-,TRBJ2-4,TGTGCCAGCAGTCCTAGCTCCGACGCGAGAAACATTCAGTACTTC,CASSPSSDARNIQYF
-,TRBV25-1,-,TRBJ1-6,TGTGCCAGCAGTGAGGCCGGGAAGCATTTTCGTTCACCCCTCCACTTT,CASSEAGKHFRSPLHF
many,TRBV12-5,-,TRBJ2-2,TGTGCTAGTGGTATGGGACACGGTTCCAACACCGGGGAGCTGTTTTTT,CASGMGHGSNTGELFF
many,TRBV20-1,-,TRBJ2-1,TGCAGTGCTAGAGATGGCCCCCAGTTAGCAGGTAACAATGAGCAGTTCTTC,CSARDGPQLAGNNEQFF
many,TRBV20-1,TRBD1,TRBJ2-7,TGCAGTGCGAAGGACAGGGACTTATACGAGCAGTACTTC,CSAKDRDLYEQYF
-,TRBV7-2,-,TRBJ1-1,TGTGCCAGCGGGTTACTGGGTCAGACAAACACTGAAGCTTTCTTT,CASGLLGQTNTEAFF